The entry below describes one TCR beta chain. Its antigen is undetermined. Terminally differentiated effector memory CD45RA+ cells were left out of the naive CD8 fraction, which was CD45RO-negative and positively selected for CCR7. This sample stems from a study of shared clonotypes between healthy human individuals. General study results and limits: In general, naive subsets displayed greater estimated richness than memory subsets did. A handful of donors had about 5% of their naive CD4 clonotypes in common.

Deep was the level used in running the assay. Around 32,000 T cell genomes, or roughly 200 ng DNA, went into the sorted-subset replicate PCRs. Clones were sequenced by immunoSEQ multiplex PCR, and TCRdb holds only the in-frame ones, with some missing. The sample lists some 2 million clones, approximately 94% occurring once. Germline trimming cut 1 base from V and 3 bases from J; bases unmatched to any gene: 11. CDR3 size: 18 residues. Germline assignment: CDR1 SGHDN and CDR2 FVKESK. This chain links TRBV14 with TRBJ1-1; 10 bases line up with TRBD1. Sequenced material: naive CD8+ T cells sorted from blood. The clonotype originates from a young man in good health. The CDR3 DNA reads TGTGCCAGCAGCCAAGGAACCGGGACAGGGGTGAGGTACACTGAAGCTTTCTTT. Translation gives CASSQGTGTGVRYTEAFF.